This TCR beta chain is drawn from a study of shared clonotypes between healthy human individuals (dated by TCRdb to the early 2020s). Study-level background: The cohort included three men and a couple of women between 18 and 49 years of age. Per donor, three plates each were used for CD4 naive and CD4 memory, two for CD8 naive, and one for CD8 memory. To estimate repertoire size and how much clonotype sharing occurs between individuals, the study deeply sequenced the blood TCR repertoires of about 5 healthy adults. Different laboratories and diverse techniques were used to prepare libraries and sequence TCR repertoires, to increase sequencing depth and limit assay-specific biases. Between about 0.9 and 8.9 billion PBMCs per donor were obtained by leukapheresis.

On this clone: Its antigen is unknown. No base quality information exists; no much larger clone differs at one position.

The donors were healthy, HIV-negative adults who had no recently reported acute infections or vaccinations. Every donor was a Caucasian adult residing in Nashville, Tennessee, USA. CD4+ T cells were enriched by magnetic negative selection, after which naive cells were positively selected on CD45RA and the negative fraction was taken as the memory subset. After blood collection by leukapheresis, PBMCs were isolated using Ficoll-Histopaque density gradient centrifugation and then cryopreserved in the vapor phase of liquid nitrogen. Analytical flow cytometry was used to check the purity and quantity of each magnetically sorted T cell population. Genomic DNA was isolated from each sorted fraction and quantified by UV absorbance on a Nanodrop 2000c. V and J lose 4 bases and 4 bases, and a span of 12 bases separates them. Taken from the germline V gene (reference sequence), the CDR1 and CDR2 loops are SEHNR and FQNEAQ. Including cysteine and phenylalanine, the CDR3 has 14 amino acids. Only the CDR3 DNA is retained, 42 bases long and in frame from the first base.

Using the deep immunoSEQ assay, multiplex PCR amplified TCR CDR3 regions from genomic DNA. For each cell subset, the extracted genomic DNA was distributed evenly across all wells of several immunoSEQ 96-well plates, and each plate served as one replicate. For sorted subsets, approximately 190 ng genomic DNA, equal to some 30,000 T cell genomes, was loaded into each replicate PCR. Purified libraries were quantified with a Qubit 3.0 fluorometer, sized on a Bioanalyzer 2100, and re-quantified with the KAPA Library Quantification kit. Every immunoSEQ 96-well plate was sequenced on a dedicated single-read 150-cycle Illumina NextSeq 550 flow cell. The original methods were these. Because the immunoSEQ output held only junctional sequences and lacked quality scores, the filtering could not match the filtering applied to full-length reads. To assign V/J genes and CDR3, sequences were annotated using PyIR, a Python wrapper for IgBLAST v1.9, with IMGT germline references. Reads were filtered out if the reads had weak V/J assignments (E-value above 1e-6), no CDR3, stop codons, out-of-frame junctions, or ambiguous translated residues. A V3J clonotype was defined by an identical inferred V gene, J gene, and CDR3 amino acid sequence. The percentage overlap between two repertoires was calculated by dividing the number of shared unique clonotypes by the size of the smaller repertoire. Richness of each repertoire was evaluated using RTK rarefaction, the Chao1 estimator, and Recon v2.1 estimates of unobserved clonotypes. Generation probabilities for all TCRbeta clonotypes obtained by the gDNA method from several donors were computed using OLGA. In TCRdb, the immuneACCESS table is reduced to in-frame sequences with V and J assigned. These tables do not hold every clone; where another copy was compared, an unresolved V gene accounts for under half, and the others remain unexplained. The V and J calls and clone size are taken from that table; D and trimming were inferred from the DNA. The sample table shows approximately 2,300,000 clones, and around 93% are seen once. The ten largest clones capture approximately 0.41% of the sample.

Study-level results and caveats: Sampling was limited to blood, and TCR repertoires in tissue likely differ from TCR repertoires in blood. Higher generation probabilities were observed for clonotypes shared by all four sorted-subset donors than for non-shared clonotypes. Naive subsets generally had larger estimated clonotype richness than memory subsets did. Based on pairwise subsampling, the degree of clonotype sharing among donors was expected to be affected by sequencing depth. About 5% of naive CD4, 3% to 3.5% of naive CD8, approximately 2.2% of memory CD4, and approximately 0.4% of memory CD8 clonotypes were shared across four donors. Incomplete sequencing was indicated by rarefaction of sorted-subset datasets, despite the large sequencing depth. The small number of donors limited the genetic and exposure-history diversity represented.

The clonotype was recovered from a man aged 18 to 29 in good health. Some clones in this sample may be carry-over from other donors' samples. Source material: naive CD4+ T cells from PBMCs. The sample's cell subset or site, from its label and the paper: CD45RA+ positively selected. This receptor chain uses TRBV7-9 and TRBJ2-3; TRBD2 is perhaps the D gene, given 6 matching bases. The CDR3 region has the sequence CASSSGEVPDTQYF. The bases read TGTGCCAGCAGCTCGGGAGAGGTCCCAGATACGCAGTATTTT.